A single sample is the source of the 2 T cell receptor beta chains below, sequenced in a study of blood T cells in healthy people across ages. Together with a sample-barcoded 5' primer, a J-beta primer mix was included in a second PCR lasting about 7 to 11 cycles. From the 5' RACE reads, TCRdb called clonotypes with MiXCR, one entry per CDR3 protein. The sample lists hundreds of thousands of distinct CDR3 sequences, around two fifths occurring once. Sequencing was performed on blood. These receptors all stem from a man in his 60s in good health.

The V and J genes are TRBV7-9 and TRBJ1-2, with a possible D match to TRBD1 (6 bases). Trimming cost V 5 bases and J 2 bases, with 15 bases left between them. The CDR3 has 15 amino acids. CDR1 and CDR2 (germline): SEHNR, FQNEAQ (reference sequence). The CDR3 sequence: CASSPMGGQNYGYTF. DNA of the CDR3: TGTGCCAGCAGCCCTATGGGGGGGCAGAACTATGGCTACACCTTC.

This chain joins TRBV7-9 and TRBJ2-4; 14 nucleotides line up with TRBD2. The DNA end is more similar to TRBJ2-7, so the J call may be wrong. Germline V gene data show CDR1 as SEHNR and CDR2 as FQNEAQ (reference sequence). There are 17 residues in the CDR3. For the CDR3, the DNA is TGTGCCAGCAGCCCTGCTGGGACTAGCGGGGGAATAGGCGAGCAGTACTTC. Its translation: CASSPAGTSGGIGEQYF.